The TCR beta chain under discussion was sequenced for a study of shared clonotypes between healthy human individuals. It was at deep level that the assay was run. TCRdb keeps only in-frame clones here, not all; method: immunoSEQ multiplex PCR. The sample consists of about half a million clones, roughly 80% of them appearing once. V lost 7 bases, J lost 4 bases, and 8 bases lay in between. CDR3 length: 11 amino acids. Germline V gene data show CDR1 as LGHNT and CDR2 as FRNRAP. The chain employs TRBV12-5 and TRBJ2-7; D is perhaps TRBD2 (5 bases). The sequence was collected from a woman in her 40s in good health. Some clones in this sample may be carry-over from other donors' samples. Sequences were obtained from PBMCs. The CDR3 DNA reads as TGTGCTAGTGCGAGCGGATACGAGCAGTACTTC. It codes for CASASGYEQYF.